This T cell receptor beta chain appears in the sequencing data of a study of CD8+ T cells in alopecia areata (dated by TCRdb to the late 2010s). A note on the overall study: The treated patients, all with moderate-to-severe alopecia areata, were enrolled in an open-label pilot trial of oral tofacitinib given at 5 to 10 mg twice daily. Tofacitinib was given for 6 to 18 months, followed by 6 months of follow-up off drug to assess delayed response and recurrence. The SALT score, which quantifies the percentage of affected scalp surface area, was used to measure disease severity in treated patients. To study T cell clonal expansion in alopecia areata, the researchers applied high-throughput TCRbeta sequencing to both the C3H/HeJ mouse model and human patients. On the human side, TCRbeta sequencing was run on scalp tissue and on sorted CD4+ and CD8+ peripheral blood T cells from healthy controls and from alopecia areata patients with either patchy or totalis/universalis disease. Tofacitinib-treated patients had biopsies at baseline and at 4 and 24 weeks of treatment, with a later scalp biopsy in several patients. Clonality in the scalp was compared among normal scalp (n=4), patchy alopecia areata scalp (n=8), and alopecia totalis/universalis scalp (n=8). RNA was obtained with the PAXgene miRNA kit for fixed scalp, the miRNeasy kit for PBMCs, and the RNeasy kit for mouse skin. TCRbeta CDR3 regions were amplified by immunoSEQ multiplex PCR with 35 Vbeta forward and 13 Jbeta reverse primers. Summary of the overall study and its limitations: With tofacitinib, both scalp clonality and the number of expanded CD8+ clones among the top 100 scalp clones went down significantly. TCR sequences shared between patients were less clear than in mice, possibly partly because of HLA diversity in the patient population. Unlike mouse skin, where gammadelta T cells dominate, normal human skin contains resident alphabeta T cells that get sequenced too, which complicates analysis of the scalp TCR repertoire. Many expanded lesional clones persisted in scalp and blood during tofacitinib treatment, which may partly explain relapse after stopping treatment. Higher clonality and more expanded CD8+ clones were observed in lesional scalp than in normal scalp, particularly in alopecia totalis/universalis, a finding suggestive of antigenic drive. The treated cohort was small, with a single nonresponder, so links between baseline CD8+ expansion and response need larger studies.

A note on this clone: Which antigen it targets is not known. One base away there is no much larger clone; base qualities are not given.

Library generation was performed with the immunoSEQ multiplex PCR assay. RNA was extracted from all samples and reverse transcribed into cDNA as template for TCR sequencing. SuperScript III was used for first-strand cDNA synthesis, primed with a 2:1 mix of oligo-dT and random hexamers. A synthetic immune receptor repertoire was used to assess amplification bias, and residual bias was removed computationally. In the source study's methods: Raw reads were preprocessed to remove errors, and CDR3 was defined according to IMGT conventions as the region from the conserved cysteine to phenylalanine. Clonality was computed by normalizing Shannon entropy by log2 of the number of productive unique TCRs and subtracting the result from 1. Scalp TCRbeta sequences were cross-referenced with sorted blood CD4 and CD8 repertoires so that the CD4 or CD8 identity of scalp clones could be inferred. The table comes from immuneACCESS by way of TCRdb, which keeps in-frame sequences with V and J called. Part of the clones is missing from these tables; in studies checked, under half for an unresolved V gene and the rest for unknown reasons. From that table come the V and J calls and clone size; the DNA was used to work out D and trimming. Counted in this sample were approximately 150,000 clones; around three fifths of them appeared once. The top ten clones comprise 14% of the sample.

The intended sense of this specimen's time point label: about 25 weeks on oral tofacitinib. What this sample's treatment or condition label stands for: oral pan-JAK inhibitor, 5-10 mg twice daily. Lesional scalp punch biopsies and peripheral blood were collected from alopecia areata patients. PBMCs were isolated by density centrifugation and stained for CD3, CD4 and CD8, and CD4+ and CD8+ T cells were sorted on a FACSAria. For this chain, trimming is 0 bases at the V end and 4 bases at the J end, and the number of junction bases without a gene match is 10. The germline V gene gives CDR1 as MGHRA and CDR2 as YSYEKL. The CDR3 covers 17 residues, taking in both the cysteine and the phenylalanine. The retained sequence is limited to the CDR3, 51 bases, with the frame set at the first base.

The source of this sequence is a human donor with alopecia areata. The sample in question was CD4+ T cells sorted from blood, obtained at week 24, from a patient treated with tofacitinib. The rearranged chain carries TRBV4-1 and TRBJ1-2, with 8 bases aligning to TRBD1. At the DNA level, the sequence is TGCGCCAGCAGCCAAGATAGTCGACCAGGGGGCGTCTATGGCTACACCTTC. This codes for CASSQDSRPGGVYGYTF.